The 20 T cell receptor beta chains reported below all come from one sample, sequenced in a study of CD8+CD57+ T cells in acquired aplastic anemia. Both TCR beta VDJ combination and CDR3 sequence profiling were carried out. Genomic DNA was the template for this profiling. From the reads, TCRdb called clonotypes with MiXCR, one entry per CDR3 protein. The data show approximately 160,000 distinct CDR3 sequences, approximately 43% seen once. The sample comprised sorted CD4+, CD8+, or CD8+CD57+ T cells (not recorded which) from PBMCs. These receptors all stem from a human donor in good health.

This clonotype was found a few times. This sequence joins TRBV15 and TRBJ2-5; 8 nucleotides match TRBD1. J gave up 5 bases and V 5 bases, and 7 bases lay outside the gene matches. The V gene's germline CDR1 is LNHNV and CDR2 YYDKDF (reference sequence). The CDR3 covers 14 residues. CDR3 loop: CATSRGQGWETQYF. CDR3 bases: TGTGCCACCAGCCGCGGACAGGGATGGGAGACCCAGTACTTC.

The V and J genes are TRBV5-1 and TRBJ2-6; 7 bases fit TRBD1. The CDR3 runs 18 residues. In germline, CDR1 is SGHRS, CDR2 YFSETQ. The ends lost 4 bases at V and 0 bases at J; junction bases unmatched: 10. CDR3 sequence: CASSVAGTADSGANVLTF. Written as DNA, the CDR3 is TGCGCCAGCAGCGTGGCCGGGACAGCAGACTCTGGGGCCAACGTCCTGACTTTC. The whole variable domain, remainder taken from reference TRBV5-1 and TRBJ2-6, is KAGVTQTPRYLIKTRGQQVTLSCSPISGHRSVSWYQQTPGQGLQFLFEYFSETQRNKGNFPGRFSGRQFSNSRSEMNVSTLELGDSALYLCASSVAGTADSGANVLTFGAGSRLTVL.

The chain couples TRBV7-6 to TRBJ1-5; a possible D gene is TRBD1 (6 bases). The CDR3 is made up of 15 amino acids. Germline V gene sequence: CDR1 SGHVS, CDR2 FNYEAQ. V was pared by 1 base and J by 4 bases, with 11 bases between. The CDR3 spells CASSLVTGGNQPQHF. CDR3 coding DNA: TGTGCCAGCAGCTTAGTGACAGGTGGGAATCAGCCCCAGCATTTT.

This chain uses TRBV24-1 with TRBJ2-1; 8 positions agree with TRBD1. The CDR3 contains 14 residues. CDR1 is KGHDR, CDR2 SFDVKD, per germline. The trim removed 7 bases at V and 3 bases at J, leaving 4 bases unmatched. The CDR3 is CATREDRVYNEQFF. In DNA, the CDR3 is TGTGCCACCAGGGAGGACAGGGTCTACAATGAGCAGTTCTTC.

The chain has TRBV19 and TRBJ1-5; maybe TRBD1 (5 bases). CDR1 and CDR2 (germline): LNHDA, SQIVND (reference sequence). This CDR3 contains 14 residues. CDR3 amino acids: CGSGTGDSNQPQHF. The CDR3 DNA reads as TGTGGCAGCGGGACGGGGGATAGCAATCAGCCCCAGCATTTT.

This clonotype has at least ten counts. The rearrangement joins TRBV3-1 to TRBJ1-5, with 8 bases matching TRBD1. Germline assignment: CDR1 LGHDT and CDR2 YNNKEL (reference sequence). This CDR3 contains 14 residues. V was clipped by 1 base and J by 4 bases; unmatched bases: 0. The CDR3 reads CASSQGTGNQPQHF. CDR3 DNA sequence: TGTGCCAGCAGCCAAGGGACAGGGAATCAGCCCCAGCATTTT.

The V gene is TRBV11-2, the J gene TRBJ2-7, with 11 bases fitting TRBD2. The CDR3 loop spans 16 amino acids. After removal of 5 bases from V and 3 bases from J, the junction contained 9 bases not matched to a gene. The V gene's germline CDR1 is SGHAT and CDR2 FQNNGV. In DNA form, the CDR3 reads TGTGCCAGCAGCCCGCGGCCGGGACTAGCGGTCTACGAGCAGTACTTC. This gives the protein CASSPRPGLAVYEQYF.

The chain joins TRBV9 to TRBJ2-7; 10 bases map to TRBD2. V was pared by 0 bases and J by 2 bases, with 5 bases of the junction left unmatched. The length of the CDR3 is 16 residues. CDR1 SGDLS and CDR2 YYNGEE come from the germline V gene. The CDR3 region has the DNA TGTGCCAGCAGCGTAGGACGACTAGCGGGCACCTACGAGCAGTACTTC. It yields the protein CASSVGRLAGTYEQYF. Based on the CDR3 plus reference TRBV9 and TRBJ2-7, the full variable domain is DSGVTQTPKHLITATGQRVTLRCSPRSGDLSVYWYQQSLDQGLQFLIQYYNGEERAKGNILERFSAQQFPDLHSELNLSSLELGDSALYFCASSVGRLAGTYEQYFGPGTRLTVT.

This clonotype was seen at least ten times. The chain joins TRBV7-9 to TRBJ1-1, with D maybe TRBD1 (6 bases). The CDR3 consists of 14 residues. CDR1 SEHNR and CDR2 FQNEAQ come from the germline V gene (reference sequence). The ends were cut back, 5 bases at V and 1 base at J, with 11 bases in the middle. This CDR3 is CASSQDSKNTEAFF. The CDR3 DNA reads TGTGCCAGCAGCCAGGACAGTAAGAACACTGAAGCTTTCTTT. The full variable domain, with the rest looked up from reference TRBV7-9 and TRBJ1-1, is DTGVSQNPRHKITKRGQNVTFRCDPISEHNRLYWYRQTLGQGPEFLTYFQNEAQLEKSRLLSDRFSAERPKGSFSTLEIQRTEQGDSAMYLCASSQDSKNTEAFFGQGTRLTVV.

This clonotype was seen many times. V and J are TRBV7-9 and TRBJ1-1; no definite D call. CDR3 length equals 16 residues. CDR1 SEHNR and CDR2 FQNEAQ come from the germline V gene (reference sequence). V was clipped by 4 bases and J by 0 bases, with 15 bases between them. CDR3 DNA: TGTGCCAGCAGCTCGAACCCATTCCAGCTGAACACTGAAGCTTTCTTT. It encodes CASSSNPFQLNTEAFF.

This clonotype turned up a few times. CDR3 in amino acids: CSASSQKDYGYTF. DNA for the CDR3: TGCAGTGCTAGTAGCCAGAAAGACTATGGCTACACCTTC. The rearrangement uses TRBV20-1 and TRBJ1-2; D not resolved. The V end was cut by 3 bases, the J end by 3 bases, with 11 bases between. The CDR3 has 13 amino acids. Germline V gene lookup returns CDR1 DFQATT and CDR2 SNEGSKA (reference sequence).

In this sample, this clonotype turned up many times. The rearrangement links TRBV14 to TRBJ2-7, with D maybe TRBD2 (5 bases). The CDR3 runs to 16 residues. Germline-derived CDR1 and CDR2 are SGHDN and FVKESK. V gave up 1 base and J gave up 6 bases, with 19 bases separating them. This chain's CDR3 is CASSQGTTSMMVEQYF. The CDR3 bases are TGTGCCAGCAGCCAAGGGACCACTAGTATGATGGTCGAGCAGTACTTC.

In its sample, this clonotype was seen many times. This chain joins TRBV20-1 and TRBJ1-1; no reliable D call. Trimming left V 0 bases short and J 1 base short, with 12 bases between. The germline V gene encodes CDR1 DFQATT and CDR2 SNEGSKA (reference sequence). The CDR3 runs 15 residues. CDR3: CSARDPYRANTEAFF. The CDR3 DNA reads as TGCAGTGCTAGAGATCCCTACAGAGCGAACACTGAAGCTTTCTTT.

The rearrangement links TRBV6-4 to TRBJ2-1; D gene ambiguous. The V gene's germline CDR1 is MRHNA and CDR2 SNTAGT. CDR3 length: 14 amino acids. With 8 bases removed from V and 1 base from J, the gap between germline ends came to 12 bases. The CDR3 nucleotides read TGTGCCAGCGCACCGGACGGATCCTACAATGAGCAGTTCTTC. As protein: CASAPDGSYNEQFF.

This clonotype was seen ten or more times. This CDR3 reads CASSLPQETQYF. CDR3 sequence (DNA): TGTGCCAGCAGCCTACCACAAGAGACCCAGTACTTC. The rearrangement uses TRBV7-6 and TRBJ2-5; D is uncertain. The CDR3 totals 12 residues. Germline V gives CDR1 SGHVS, CDR2 FNYEAQ. V gave up 5 bases and J gave up 2 bases, with 6 bases separating them.

This sequence joins TRBV19 and TRBJ1-1; TRBD1 matches at 9 bases. The CDR3 is 12 residues long. Germline V gene sequence: CDR1 LNHDA, CDR2 SQIVND (reference sequence). The trim removed 3 bases at V and 8 bases at J, leaving 1 base unmatched. The CDR3 here is CASSMGQGEAFF. DNA for the CDR3: TGTGCCAGTAGTATGGGACAGGGCGAAGCTTTCTTT.

In its sample, this clonotype was seen many times. The chain links TRBV11-1 to TRBJ1-4; D ambiguous. The CDR3 loop spans 16 amino acids. Germline values: CDR1 SGHAT, CDR2 FQDESV (reference sequence). V lost 5 bases and J 0 bases, leaving 13 bases between the germline ends. The CDR3 DNA sequence: TGTGCCAGCAGCACTCGGCTCAGTGCAACTAATGAAAAACTGTTTTTT. Its protein is CASSTRLSATNEKLFF.

This chain connects TRBV11-2 to TRBJ2-5; D unclear. Trimming took 0 bases from V and 5 from J, leaving 7 bases between them. Per germline, CDR1 SGHAT and CDR2 FQNNGV. This CDR3 is 13 amino acids long. Written as DNA, the CDR3 is TGTGCCAGCAGCTTAGAGGCGTACGAGACCCAGTACTTC. It translates to CASSLEAYETQYF.

This clonotype occurred once. The gene calls are TRBV10-3 and TRBJ1-5, with D maybe TRBD1 (5 bases). Per the germline V gene, CDR1 is ENHRY and CDR2 is SYGVKD. Trimming shortened V by 8 bases and J by 3 bases, and 8 bases separated the two germline ends. The CDR3 contains 12 residues. The CDR3 is CAIGHSNQPQHF. CDR3 DNA sequence: TGTGCCATCGGACATTCCAATCAGCCCCAGCATTTT.

This clonotype was recorded at least ten times. The CDR3 spells CAISETGGTGELFF. The CDR3 nucleotides are TGTGCCATCAGTGAGACAGGGGGCACCGGGGAGCTGTTTTTT. This rearrangement joins TRBV10-3 to TRBJ2-2; TRBD1 matches 8 bases. Germline V gives CDR1 ENHRY, CDR2 SYGVKD. Trimming at V came to 2 bases and at J to 4 bases, leaving 0 bases not matched to a gene. The CDR3 is 14 residues long.